What follows are 16 T cell receptor beta chains derived from one specimen sequenced in a study of PD-L1 blockade in urothelial cancer. The time point here: peripheral blood 6 weeks after treatment start. TCRdb keeps only in-frame clones here, not all; method: immunoSEQ multiplex PCR. Altogether about 45,000 clones are present, about four fifths being singletons, with the ten largest covering approximately 13%. The starting material was PBMCs, obtained around atezolizumab (anti-PD-L1) treatment. The receptors were sampled from a man aged 55-75 years with urothelial cancer.

Only a few counts were recorded for this clone. The chain carries TRBV28 and TRBJ1-5; D remains ambiguous. The CDR3 length is 14 residues. The germline V gene has CDR1 MDHEN and CDR2 SYDVKM. V was shortened by 2 bases and J by 3 bases, with 8 bases between the two germline ends. DNA of the CDR3: TGTGCCAGCAGTTTAATTCCGTCCAATCAGCCCCAGCATTTT. This encodes CASSLIPSNQPQHF.

This chain joins TRBV7-9 and TRBJ1-1; tentatively, D is TRBD1 (6 bases). The V and J ends lost 3 bases and 1 base respectively, with 9 bases between them. The CDR3 sequence is 14 residues long. Germline V gene sequence: CDR1 SEHNR, CDR2 FQNEAQ (reference sequence). CDR3 residues: CASSLQGTNTEAFF. For the CDR3, the DNA is TGTGCCAGCAGCTTGCAGGGGACGAACACTGAAGCTTTCTTT.

In its sample, this clone was seen once. The chain is built from TRBV29-1 and TRBJ2-5, with a weak D call TRBD2 (6 bases). The CDR3 is made up of 16 amino acids. The V end lost 0 bases, the J end lost 1 base, and 15 bases lay between the germline ends. Germline CDR1 is SQVTM and CDR2 is ANQGSEA. Written as DNA, the CDR3 is TGCAGCGTTGAAGATCAGGCAGGCGGGGCCCAAGAGACCCAGTACTTC. Its translation is CSVEDQAGGAQETQYF. The whole variable domain, filled in from reference TRBV29-1 and TRBJ2-5, reads SAVISQKPSRDICQRGTSLTIQCQVDSQVTMMFWYRQQPGQSLTLIATANQGSEATYESGFVIDKFPISRPNLTFSTLTVSNMSPEDSSIYLCSVEDQAGGAQETQYFGPGTRLLVL.

The V gene is TRBV28, the J gene TRBJ1-3; perhaps TRBD1 as D (6 bases). CDR3 size: 14 residues. V lost 5 bases to trimming and J lost 0 bases, with 8 bases between them. Germline CDR1 is MDHEN and CDR2 is SYDVKM. The CDR3 protein is CASSQGSSGNTIYF. CDR3 coding DNA: TGTGCCAGCAGTCAGGGGTCCTCTGGAAACACCATATATTTT.

This chain links TRBV6-1 with TRBJ1-5; weak D call: TRBD1 (5 bases). Germline CDR1 is MNHNS and CDR2 is SASEGT. This CDR3 region has 13 residues. The ends were cut back, 8 bases at V and 8 bases at J, with 16 bases in the middle. The CDR3 DNA sequence: TGTGCCAGCCTAGGGGCGGGGACGAAGCCCCAGCATTTT. Translating gives CASLGAGTKPQHF.

A single count supports this clone. J is TRBJ1-2 and V is TRBV28; D is undetermined. The CDR3 contains 14 residues. From germline, CDR1 is MDHEN and CDR2 SYDVKM. V was trimmed by 2 bases and J by 2 bases, leaving 9 bases between them. CDR3 residues: CASSLVTGNYGYTF. The CDR3 nucleotides read TGTGCCAGCAGTTTAGTCACGGGGAACTATGGCTACACCTTC.

The chain employs TRBV18 and TRBJ2-1; D is possibly TRBD2 (5 bases). Germline lookup yields CDR1 KGHSH and CDR2 LQKENI. This CDR3 spans 15 amino acids. The ends were cut back, 3 bases at V and 0 bases at J, with 9 bases in the middle. The CDR3: CASSPVTSSYNEQFF. CDR3 bases: TGTGCCAGCTCACCCGTAACTAGCTCCTACAATGAGCAGTTCTTC.

The V and J genes are TRBV25-1 and TRBJ2-4, with TRBD2 identical over 7 bases. The V segment lost 5 bases and the J segment 0 bases; nucleotides outside the gene matches: 7. The CDR3 contains 16 residues. CDR1 MGHDK and CDR2 SYGVNS come from the germline V gene. The CDR3 loop is CASSPTGGLAKNIQYF. The CDR3, as DNA: TGTGCCAGCAGTCCCACGGGAGGTCTAGCCAAAAACATTCAGTACTTC.

In DNA form, the CDR3 reads TGTGCCAGCAGTTACGCGACAGGCAGAATGAACACTGAAGCTTTCTTT. It encodes CASSYATGRMNTEAFF. The chain has TRBV6-5 and TRBJ1-1; maybe TRBD1 (6 bases). This CDR3 spans 16 amino acids. Germline CDR1 is MNHEY and CDR2 is SVGAGI. V was pared by 2 bases and J by 0 bases, with 13 bases between.

The rearrangement uses TRBV6-1 and TRBJ2-7; D unresolved. V dropped 3 bases and J dropped 5 bases, with 5 bases sitting between them. The CDR3 is 11 amino acids. Germline CDR1 and CDR2: MNHNS and SASEGT. This chain's CDR3 is CASSDFDEQYF. DNA of the CDR3: TGTGCCAGCAGTGACTTCGACGAGCAGTACTTC.

This clone has only a few counts. The chain uses TRBV28 and TRBJ1-1; a weak D match, TRBD1 (6 bases). The CDR3 has 16 residues. Trimming pared 2 bases from V and 2 bases from J, leaving 15 bases between. From germline, CDR1 is MDHEN and CDR2 SYDVKM. As DNA, the CDR3 is TGTGCCAGCAGTTTAATTTCCTTGGGACATAACACTGAAGCTTTCTTT. It specifies CASSLISLGHNTEAFF.

This clone was found a few times. The chain has TRBV28 and TRBJ2-7; D is perhaps TRBD1 (5 bases). The CDR3 covers 13 residues. Germline values: CDR1 MDHEN, CDR2 SYDVKM. V was pared by 6 bases and J by 2 bases, with 11 bases between. The CDR3 spells CASRVDSTYEQYF. The CDR3 nucleotides are TGTGCCAGCAGGGTTGACAGTACCTACGAGCAGTACTTC.

J is TRBJ2-5 and V is TRBV5-4; unclear D gene. This CDR3 is 12 amino acids long. Between the trimmed V and J ends, which lost 1 base and 5 bases, there was a span of 6 bases. Per the germline V gene, CDR1 is SGHNT and CDR2 is YYREEE (reference sequence). CDR3 sequence (DNA): TGTGCCAGCAGCTTGTACGGGGAGACCCAGTACTTC. This sequence encodes CASSLYGETQYF.

The chain employs TRBV2 and TRBJ2-2, with D possibly TRBD1 on 5 matching bases. The V gene's germline CDR1 is SNHLY and CDR2 FYNNEI. V lost 2 bases and J 2 bases, leaving 15 bases between the germline ends. This CDR3 contains 17 residues. The CDR3 region is CASSERVGRVNTGELFF. CDR3 in DNA: TGTGCCAGCAGTGAAAGGGTGGGCAGGGTTAACACCGGGGAGCTGTTTTTT.

The rearrangement uses TRBV28 and TRBJ2-1, with 10 bases aligning to TRBD2. The CDR3 consists of 14 residues. V dropped 9 bases and J dropped 6; count of bases not matched to a gene: 8. Germline V gene data show CDR1 as MDHEN and CDR2 as SYDVKM. CDR3: CASRAGGPGNEQFF. For the CDR3, the DNA is TGTGCCAGTCGAGCGGGAGGGCCGGGCAATGAGCAGTTCTTC.

The rearrangement links TRBV28 to TRBJ1-1; D is uncertain. Trimming pared 2 bases from V and 0 bases from J, leaving 7 bases between. Germline-derived CDR1 and CDR2 are MDHEN and SYDVKM. The length of the CDR3 is 14 residues. DNA for the CDR3: TGTGCCAGCAGTTTACAGAACCTGAACACTGAAGCTTTCTTT. Translated, it gives CASSLQNLNTEAFF.